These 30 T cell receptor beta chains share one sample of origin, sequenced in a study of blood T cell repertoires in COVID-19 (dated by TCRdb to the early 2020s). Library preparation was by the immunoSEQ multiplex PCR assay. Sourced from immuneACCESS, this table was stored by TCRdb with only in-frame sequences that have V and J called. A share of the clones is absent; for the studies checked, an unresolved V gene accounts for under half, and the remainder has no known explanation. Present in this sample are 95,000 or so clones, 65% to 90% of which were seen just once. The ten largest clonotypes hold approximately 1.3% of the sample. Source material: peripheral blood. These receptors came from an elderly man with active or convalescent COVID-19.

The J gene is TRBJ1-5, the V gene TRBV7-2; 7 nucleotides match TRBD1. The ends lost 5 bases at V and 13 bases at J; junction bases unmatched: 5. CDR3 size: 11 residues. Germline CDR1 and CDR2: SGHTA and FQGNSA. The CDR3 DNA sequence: TGTGCCAGCAGCACGGGACAGTCACAGCATTTT. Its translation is CASSTGQSQHF.

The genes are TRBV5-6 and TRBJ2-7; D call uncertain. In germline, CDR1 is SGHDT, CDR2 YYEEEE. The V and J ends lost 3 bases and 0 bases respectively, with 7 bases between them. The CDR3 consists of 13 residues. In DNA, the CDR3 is TGTGCCAGCAGCTCCGTAATCTCCTACGAGCAGTACTTC. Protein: CASSSVISYEQYF.

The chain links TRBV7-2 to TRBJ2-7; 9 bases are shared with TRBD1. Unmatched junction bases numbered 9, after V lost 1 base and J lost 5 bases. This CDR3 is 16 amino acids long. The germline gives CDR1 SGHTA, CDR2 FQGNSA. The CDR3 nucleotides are TGTGCCAGCAGCTTAGGTCCAGGACAGGGGCGGAACGAGCAGTACTTC. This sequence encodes CASSLGPGQGRNEQYF.

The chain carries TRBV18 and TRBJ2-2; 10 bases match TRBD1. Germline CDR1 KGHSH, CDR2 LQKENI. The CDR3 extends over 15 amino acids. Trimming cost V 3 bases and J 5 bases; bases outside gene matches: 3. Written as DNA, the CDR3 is TGTGCCAGCTCACCGTCGGGACAGGGGACCGGGGAGCTGTTTTTT. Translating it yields CASSPSGQGTGELFF.

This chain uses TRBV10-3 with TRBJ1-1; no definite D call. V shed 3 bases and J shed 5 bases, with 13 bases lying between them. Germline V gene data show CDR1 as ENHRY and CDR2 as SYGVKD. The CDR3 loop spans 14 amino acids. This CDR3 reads CAISEVLLETEAFF. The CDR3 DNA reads TGTGCCATCAGTGAAGTCCTGTTGGAGACTGAAGCTTTCTTT.

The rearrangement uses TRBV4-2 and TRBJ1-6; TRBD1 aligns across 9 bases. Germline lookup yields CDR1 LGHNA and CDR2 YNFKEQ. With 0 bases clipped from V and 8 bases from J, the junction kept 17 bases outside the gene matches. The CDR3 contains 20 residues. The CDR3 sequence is CASSQDLFGSGTGYDSPLHF. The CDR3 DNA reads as TGTGCCAGCAGCCAAGATTTATTCGGTTCCGGGACAGGGTATGATTCACCCCTCCACTTT.

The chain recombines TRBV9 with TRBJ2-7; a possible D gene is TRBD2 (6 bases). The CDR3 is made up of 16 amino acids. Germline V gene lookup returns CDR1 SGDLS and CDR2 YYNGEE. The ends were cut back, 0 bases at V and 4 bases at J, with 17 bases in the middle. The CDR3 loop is CASSVAGGNTRYEQYF. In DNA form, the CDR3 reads TGTGCCAGCAGCGTAGCTGGCGGGAATACCCGTTACGAGCAGTACTTC.

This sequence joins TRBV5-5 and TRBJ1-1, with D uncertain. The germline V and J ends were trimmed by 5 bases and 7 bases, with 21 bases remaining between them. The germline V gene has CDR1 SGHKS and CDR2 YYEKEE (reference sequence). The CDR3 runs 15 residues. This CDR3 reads CASSKQFAVTDEAFF. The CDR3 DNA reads TGTGCCAGCAGTAAACAATTTGCGGTGACGGATGAAGCTTTCTTT. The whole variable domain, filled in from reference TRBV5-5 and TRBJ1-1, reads DAGVTQSPTHLIKTRGQQVTLRCSPISGHKSVSWYQQVLGQGPQFIFQYYEKEERGRGNFPDRFSARQFPNYSSELNVNALLLGDSALYLCASSKQFAVTDEAFFGQGTRLTVV.

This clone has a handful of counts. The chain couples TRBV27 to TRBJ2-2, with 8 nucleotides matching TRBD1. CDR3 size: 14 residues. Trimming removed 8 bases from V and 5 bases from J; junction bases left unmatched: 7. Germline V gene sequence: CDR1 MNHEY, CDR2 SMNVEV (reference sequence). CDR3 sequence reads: CASGQGFRTGELFF. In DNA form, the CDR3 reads TGTGCCAGCGGACAGGGTTTTAGGACCGGGGAGCTGTTTTTT.

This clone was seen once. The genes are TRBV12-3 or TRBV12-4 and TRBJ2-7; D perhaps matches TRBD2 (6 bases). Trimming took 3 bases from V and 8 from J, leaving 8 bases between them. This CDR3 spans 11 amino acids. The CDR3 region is CASSFGSQQYF. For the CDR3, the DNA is TGTGCCAGCAGTTTCGGGAGTCAGCAGTACTTC.

Here the CDR3 reads CASSPYLYEQYF. The CDR3 DNA is TGTGCCAGCAGCCCCTACCTCTACGAGCAGTACTTC. The chain is built from TRBV7-2 and TRBJ2-7; no clear D. The germline CDR1 and CDR2 sequences are SGHTA and FQGNSA. V dropped 5 bases and J dropped 3 bases, with 8 bases sitting between them. CDR3 length equals 12 residues.

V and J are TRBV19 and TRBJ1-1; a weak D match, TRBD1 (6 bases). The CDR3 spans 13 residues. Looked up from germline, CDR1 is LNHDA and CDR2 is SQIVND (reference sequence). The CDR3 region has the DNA TGTGGAGTGGGGGCAGGAGTGAACACTGAAGCTTTCTTT. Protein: CGVGAGVNTEAFF.

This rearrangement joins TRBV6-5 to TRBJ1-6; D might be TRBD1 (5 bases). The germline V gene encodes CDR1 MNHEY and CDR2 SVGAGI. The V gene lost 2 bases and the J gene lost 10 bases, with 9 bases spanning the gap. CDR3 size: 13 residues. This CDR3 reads CASSYTGRSPLHF. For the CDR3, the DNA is TGTGCCAGCAGTTACACAGGCAGGTCACCCCTCCACTTT.

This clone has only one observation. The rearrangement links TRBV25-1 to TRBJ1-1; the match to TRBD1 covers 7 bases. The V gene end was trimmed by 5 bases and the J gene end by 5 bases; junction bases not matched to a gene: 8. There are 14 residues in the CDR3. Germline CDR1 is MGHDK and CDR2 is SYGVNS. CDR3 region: CASSKFTGVTEAFF. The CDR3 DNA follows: TGTGCCAGCAGTAAATTTACAGGGGTTACTGAAGCTTTCTTT.

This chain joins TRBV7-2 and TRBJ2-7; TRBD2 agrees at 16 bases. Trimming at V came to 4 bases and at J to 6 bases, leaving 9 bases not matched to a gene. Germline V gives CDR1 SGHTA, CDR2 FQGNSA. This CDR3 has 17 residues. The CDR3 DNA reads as TGTGCCAGCAGCTCGGGACTAGCGGGAGGGCCCATCACCGAGCAGTACTTC. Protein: CASSSGLAGGPITEQYF.

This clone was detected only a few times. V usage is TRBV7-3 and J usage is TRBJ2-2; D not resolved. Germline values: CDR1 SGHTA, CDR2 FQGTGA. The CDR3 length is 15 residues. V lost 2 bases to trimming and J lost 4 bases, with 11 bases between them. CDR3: CASSLEVRRTGELFF. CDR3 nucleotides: TGTGCCAGCAGCTTAGAGGTCCGACGCACCGGGGAGCTGTTTTTT.

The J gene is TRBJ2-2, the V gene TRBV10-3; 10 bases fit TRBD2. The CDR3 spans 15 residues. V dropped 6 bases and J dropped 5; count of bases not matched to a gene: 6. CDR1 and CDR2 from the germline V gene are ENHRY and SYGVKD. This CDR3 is CAIRVAGGVTGELFF. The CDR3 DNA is TGTGCCATCAGGGTAGCGGGAGGAGTGACCGGGGAGCTGTTTTTT.

CDR3 sequence: CASSLGTYGYTF. In DNA form, the CDR3 reads TGCGCCAGCAGCCTGGGGACATATGGCTACACCTTC. The chain links TRBV4-3 to TRBJ1-2; D possibly corresponds to TRBD1 (6 bases). CDR1 is LGHNA and CDR2 is YSLEER in the germline V gene. This CDR3 has 12 amino acids. The V gene lost 4 bases and the J gene lost 5 bases, with 8 bases spanning the gap.

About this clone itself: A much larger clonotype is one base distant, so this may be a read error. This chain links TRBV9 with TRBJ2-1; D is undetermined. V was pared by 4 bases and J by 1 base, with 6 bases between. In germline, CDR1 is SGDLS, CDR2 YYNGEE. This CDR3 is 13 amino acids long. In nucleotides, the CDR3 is TGTGCCAGCAGCTCCGGGTCCTACAATGAGCAGTTCTTC. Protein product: CASSSGSYNEQFF.

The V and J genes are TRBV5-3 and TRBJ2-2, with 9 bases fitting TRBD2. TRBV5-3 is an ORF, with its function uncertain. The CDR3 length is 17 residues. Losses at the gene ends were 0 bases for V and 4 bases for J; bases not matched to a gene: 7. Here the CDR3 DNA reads TGTGCCAGAAGCTTGGCCGCGCGGGAGGGCCCCACCGGGGAGCTGTTTTTT. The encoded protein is CARSLAAREGPTGELFF.

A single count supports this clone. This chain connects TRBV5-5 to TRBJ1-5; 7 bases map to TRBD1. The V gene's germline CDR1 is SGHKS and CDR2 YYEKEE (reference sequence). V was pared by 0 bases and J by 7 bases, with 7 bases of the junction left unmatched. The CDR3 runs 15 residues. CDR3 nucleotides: TGTGCCAGCAGCTTGGGCGTACAGGGGTACCAGCCCCAGCATTTT. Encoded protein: CASSLGVQGYQPQHF.

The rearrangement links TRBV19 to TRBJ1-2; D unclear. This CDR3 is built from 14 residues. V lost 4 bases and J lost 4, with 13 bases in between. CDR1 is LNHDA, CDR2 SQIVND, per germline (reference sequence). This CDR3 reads CASSKQTEFYGYTF. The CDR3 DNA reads TGTGCCAGTAGTAAGCAAACAGAATTCTATGGCTACACCTTC.

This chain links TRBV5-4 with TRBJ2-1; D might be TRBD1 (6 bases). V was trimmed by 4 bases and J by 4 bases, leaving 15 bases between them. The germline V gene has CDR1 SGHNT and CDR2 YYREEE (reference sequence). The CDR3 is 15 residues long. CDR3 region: CASSLERGNYNEQFF. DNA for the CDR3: TGTGCCAGCAGCCTGGAGAGGGGGAATTACAATGAGCAGTTCTTC.

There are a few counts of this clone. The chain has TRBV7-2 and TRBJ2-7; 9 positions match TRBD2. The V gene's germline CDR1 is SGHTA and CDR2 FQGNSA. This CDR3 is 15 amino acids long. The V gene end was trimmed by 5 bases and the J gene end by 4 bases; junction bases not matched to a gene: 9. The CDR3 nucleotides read TGTGCCAGCAGCAAAGTGGCGGGAGGGTCGTACGAGCAGTACTTC. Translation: CASSKVAGGSYEQYF.

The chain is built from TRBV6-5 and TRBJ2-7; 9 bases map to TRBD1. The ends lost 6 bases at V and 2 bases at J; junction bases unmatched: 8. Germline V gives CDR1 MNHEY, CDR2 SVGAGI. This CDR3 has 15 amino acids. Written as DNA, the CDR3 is TGTGCCAGCAGCCCCGGACAGGGGACGGCCTACGAGCAGTACTTC. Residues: CASSPGQGTAYEQYF.

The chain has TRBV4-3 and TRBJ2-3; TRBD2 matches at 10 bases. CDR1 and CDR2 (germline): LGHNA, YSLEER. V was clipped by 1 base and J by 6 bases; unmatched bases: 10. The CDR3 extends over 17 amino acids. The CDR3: CASSQGGSSGRTDTQYF. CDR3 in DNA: TGCGCCAGCAGCCAAGGGGGCTCTAGCGGGAGAACGGATACGCAGTATTTT.

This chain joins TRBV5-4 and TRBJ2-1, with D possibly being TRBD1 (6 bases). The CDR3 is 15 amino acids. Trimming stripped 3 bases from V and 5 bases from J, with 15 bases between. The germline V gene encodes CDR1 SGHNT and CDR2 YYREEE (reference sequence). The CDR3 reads CASSSQGQFDNEQFF. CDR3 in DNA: TGTGCCAGCAGCTCCCAAGGACAGTTTGACAATGAGCAGTTCTTC.

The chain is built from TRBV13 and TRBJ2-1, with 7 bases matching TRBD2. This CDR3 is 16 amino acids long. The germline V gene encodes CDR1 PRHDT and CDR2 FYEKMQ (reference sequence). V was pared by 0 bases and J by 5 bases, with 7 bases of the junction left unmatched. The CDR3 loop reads CASSLGRGLLNNEQFF. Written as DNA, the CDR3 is TGTGCCAGCAGCTTAGGTCGGGGACTACTAAACAATGAGCAGTTCTTC. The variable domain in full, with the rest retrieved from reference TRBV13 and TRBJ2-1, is AAGVIQSPRHLIKEKRETATLKCYPIPRHDTVYWYQQGPGQDPQFLISFYEKMQSDKGSIPDRFSAQQFSDYHSELNMSSLELGDSALYFCASSLGRGLLNNEQFFGPGTRLTVL.

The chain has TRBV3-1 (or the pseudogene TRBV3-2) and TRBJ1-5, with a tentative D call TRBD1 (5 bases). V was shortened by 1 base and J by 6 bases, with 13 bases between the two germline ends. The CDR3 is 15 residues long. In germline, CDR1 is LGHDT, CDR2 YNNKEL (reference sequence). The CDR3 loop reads CASSQGGGGGQPQHF. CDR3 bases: TGTGCCAGCAGCCAAGGAGGCGGGGGAGGTCAGCCCCAGCATTTT.

In DNA, the CDR3 is TGTGCCAGCAGTTCCATGCGGGAGCAGTACTTC. Amino acids: CASSSMREQYF. The chain carries TRBV28 and TRBJ2-7; D is unresolved. The germline V gene has CDR1 MDHEN and CDR2 SYDVKM. V was trimmed by 4 bases and J by 7 bases, leaving 8 bases between them. The CDR3 is made up of 11 amino acids.